Below are 20 T cell receptor beta chains sequenced from a single sample in a study of a mutant IDH1 vaccine in newly diagnosed glioma. The antigens for these receptors are not known. Clones were sequenced by immunoSEQ multiplex PCR, and TCRdb holds only the in-frame ones, with some missing. The repertoire holds over 55,000 clones, with about 81% as singletons. Time point of the sample: week 23, last vaccination. What each vaccine dose contained was 300 ug of mutant IDH1 20-mer peptide, accompanied by topical imiquimod. The sequencing here drew on PBMCs, taken from a glioma patient whose treatment included an IDH1 peptide vaccine. Receptors originate from a middle-aged woman with glioma. Some clones in this sample may be carry-over from other donors' samples.

The rearrangement links TRBV14 to TRBJ2-7, with D hard to call. Germline CDR1 is SGHDN and CDR2 is FVKESK. The CDR3 is made up of 13 amino acids. V was clipped by 3 bases and J by 1 base, with 7 bases between them. CDR3: CASSQWLSYEQYF. Here the CDR3 DNA reads TGTGCCAGCAGCCAGTGGTTATCCTACGAGCAGTACTTC.

The gene calls are TRBV5-1 and TRBJ2-7; D perhaps matches TRBD1 (5 bases). Germline V lookup: CDR1 SGHRS, CDR2 YFSETQ. The ends were cut back, 6 bases at V and 3 bases at J, with 13 bases in the middle. This CDR3 region has 13 residues. The chain's CDR3 is CASMQGVGYEQYF. The CDR3 DNA sequence: TGCGCCAGCATGCAGGGTGTGGGCTACGAGCAGTACTTC.

V gene TRBV5-1 combines with J gene TRBJ1-2; 8 nucleotides match TRBD1. Germline-derived CDR1 and CDR2 are SGHRS and YFSETQ. With 2 bases clipped from V and 6 bases from J, the junction kept 9 bases outside the gene matches. The CDR3 spans 15 residues. The CDR3 is CASSFHGQGFHGYTF. The CDR3 bases are TGCGCCAGCAGCTTCCATGGACAGGGCTTTCATGGCTACACCTTC.

The chain uses TRBV5-1 and TRBJ2-2; D might be TRBD2 (6 bases). CDR1 SGHRS and CDR2 YFSETQ come from the germline V gene. V was cut by 0 bases and J by 2 bases, with 17 bases left in between. The CDR3 is 18 amino acids. The CDR3 loop reads CASSLAPSGTDNTGELFF. The CDR3 DNA reads as TGCGCCAGCAGCTTGGCCCCAAGTGGGACTGATAACACCGGGGAGCTGTTTTTT.

This chain links TRBV27 with TRBJ1-2; D remains unclear. Germline assignment: CDR1 MNHEY and CDR2 SMNVEV (reference sequence). V lost 0 bases and J lost 5, with 4 bases in between. The CDR3 extends over 12 amino acids. CDR3 sequence reads: CASSLSGYGYTF. Written as DNA, the CDR3 is TGTGCCAGCAGTTTATCGGGTTATGGCTACACCTTC.

The CDR3 coding sequence is TGTGCCAGCAGATCCGGGACAGGGGGCGTGAACACTGAAGCTTTCTTT. Translated: CASRSGTGGVNTEAFF. The V and J genes are TRBV6-6 and TRBJ1-1, with TRBD1 matching 12 bases. Germline V CDR1 and CDR2: MNHNY, SVGAGI (reference sequence). The CDR3 has 16 residues. With V trimmed by 6 bases and J by 0 bases, 5 bases remained unmatched.

V gene TRBV6-1 combines with J gene TRBJ2-7; TRBD2 matches at 10 bases. With 0 bases clipped from V and 1 base from J, the junction kept 3 bases outside the gene matches. This CDR3 comprises 16 residues. In germline, CDR1 is MNHNS, CDR2 SASEGT. The CDR3 coding sequence is TGTGCCAGCAGTGAAGCCCTAGCGGGGGCTTCCTACGAGCAGTACTTC. Protein sequence: CASSEALAGASYEQYF.

V is TRBV6-1 and J is TRBJ2-2; 9 bases map to TRBD1. CDR1 and CDR2 from the germline V gene are MNHNS and SASEGT. Losses at the gene ends were 6 bases for V and 7 bases for J; bases not matched to a gene: 3. The CDR3 totals 13 residues. The CDR3 spells CASRQGAIGELFF. Here the CDR3 DNA reads TGTGCCAGCAGACAGGGGGCTATCGGGGAGCTGTTTTTT.

The count of this clone is one. The chain is built from TRBV19 and TRBJ2-6; 8 bases agree with TRBD1. The V and J ends lost 1 base and 2 bases, in that order; junction bases with no gene match: 1. The CDR3 consists of 16 residues. Germline V gene sequence: CDR1 LNHDA, CDR2 SQIVND (reference sequence). The CDR3 loop is CASSIATGAGANVLTF. CDR3 bases: TGTGCCAGTAGTATAGCGACAGGGGCTGGGGCCAACGTCCTGACTTTC.

The chain combines TRBV11-2 with TRBJ1-1, with a possible D match to TRBD1 (5 bases). Germline V lookup: CDR1 SGHAT, CDR2 FQNNGV. The CDR3 spans 16 residues. Trimming left V 0 bases short and J 1 base short, with 12 bases between. The CDR3 DNA is TGTGCCAGCAGCTTAGATTGGGGGAACAAGAACACTGAAGCTTTCTTT. This sequence encodes CASSLDWGNKNTEAFF.

The chain recombines TRBV5-1 with TRBJ2-3; 9 nucleotides line up with TRBD2. The CDR3 is 13 amino acids. The germline CDR1 and CDR2 sequences are SGHRS and YFSETQ. V lost 7 bases and J lost 1; bases outside the gene matches: 1. CDR3 residues: CASERGGTDTQYF. CDR3 in DNA: TGCGCCAGCGAGCGGGGGGGCACAGATACGCAGTATTTT.

CDR3 bases: TGTGCCAGCAGCTTAGATCCAGCGGGGGGGTCCGGGGAGCTGTTTTTT. It is translated as CASSLDPAGGSGELFF. The chain recombines TRBV11-2 with TRBJ2-2, with TRBD2 identical over 10 bases. Per germline, CDR1 SGHAT and CDR2 FQNNGV. This CDR3 is 16 amino acids long. Trimming removed 0 bases from V and 6 bases from J; junction bases left unmatched: 4.

The chain couples TRBV7-2 to TRBJ1-2; D unresolved. The CDR3 contains 16 residues. V lost 1 base and J lost 6, with 18 bases in between. CDR1 is SGHTA, CDR2 FQGNSA, per germline. The CDR3 nucleotides read TGTGCCAGCAGCTTAGTATGGACTGAAGAGCTACATGGCTACACCTTC. Translation gives CASSLVWTEELHGYTF.

The chain couples TRBV5-1 to TRBJ1-2; TRBD1 matches at 8 bases. Germline trimming cut 3 bases from V and 3 bases from J; bases unmatched to any gene: 7. The CDR3 runs 15 residues. Germline CDR1 reads SGHRS; CDR2 reads YFSETQ. CDR3 sequence (DNA): TGCGCCAGCAGCTCAGGGCCAGGGGGCGACTATGGCTACACCTTC. It specifies CASSSGPGGDYGYTF.

The genes are TRBV27 and TRBJ1-1; D is possibly TRBD1 (6 bases). Germline V lookup: CDR1 MNHEY, CDR2 SMNVEV (reference sequence). This CDR3 has 14 amino acids. Deletions cut 6 bases from V and 3 bases from J, with 14 bases between. CDR3 protein: CASSVTGGYTEAFF. CDR3 DNA: TGTGCCAGCAGCGTGACAGGTGGTTACACTGAAGCTTTCTTT.

V gene TRBV12-5 combines with J gene TRBJ2-3; weak D call: TRBD2 (5 bases). The ends were cut back, 4 bases at V and 8 bases at J, with 16 bases in the middle. In germline, CDR1 is LGHNT, CDR2 FRNRAP. There are 14 residues in the CDR3. CDR3 in DNA: TGTGCTAGTGGTTCTACGGGGTACTCGAGTACGCAGTATTTT. Its protein is CASGSTGYSSTQYF. The variable domain in full, with the rest retrieved from reference TRBV12-5 and TRBJ2-3, is DARVTQTPRHKVTEMGQEVTMRCQPILGHNTVFWYRQTMMQGLELLAYFRNRAPLDDSGMPKDRFSAEMPDATLATLKIQPSEPRDSAVYFCASGSTGYSSTQYFGPGTRLTVL.

There are a few counts of this clone. The chain uses TRBV5-4 and TRBJ2-7; the match to TRBD2 covers 9 bases. The CDR3 covers 15 residues. The J segment lost 3 bases and the V segment lost 1 base, leaving 5 bases of the junction unmatched. The germline gives CDR1 SGHNT, CDR2 YYREEE (reference sequence). The CDR3 DNA is TGTGCCAGCAGCTTGAAGGGCGGGGGGGTCTACGAGCAGTACTTC. Amino acid sequence: CASSLKGGGVYEQYF.

This clone has a handful of counts. This CDR3 reads CASSTDRVGGYTF. The CDR3 DNA reads as TGTGCCAGCAGCACGGACAGGGTAGGGGGCTACACCTTC. The chain links TRBV5-4 to TRBJ1-2; 8 bases are shared with TRBD1. Per the germline V gene, CDR1 is SGHNT and CDR2 is YYREEE (reference sequence). The V gene end was trimmed by 4 bases and the J gene end by 8 bases; junction bases not matched to a gene: 7. The CDR3 totals 13 residues.

J is TRBJ1-2 and V is TRBV5-6, with 7 nucleotides matching TRBD1. CDR1 SGHDT and CDR2 YYEEEE come from the germline V gene. V lost 0 bases, J lost 4 bases, and 9 bases stayed unmatched. The CDR3 has 16 residues. In DNA form, the CDR3 reads TGTGCCAGCAGCTTGGAATCGGCAGGGGGTGCCTATGGCTACACCTTC. As protein: CASSLESAGGAYGYTF.

J is TRBJ1-2 and V is TRBV13; perhaps TRBD1 as D (5 bases). The length of the CDR3 is 14 residues. With 5 bases removed from V and 8 bases from J, the gap between germline ends came to 18 bases. Looked up from germline, CDR1 is PRHDT and CDR2 is FYEKMQ (reference sequence). The CDR3 bases are TGTGCCAGCAGCCCCAGGACTTTTCCAGGGGGCTACACCTTC. It codes for CASSPRTFPGGYTF. Full variable domain (rest looked up from reference TRBV13 and TRBJ1-2): AAGVIQSPRHLIKEKRETATLKCYPIPRHDTVYWYQQGPGQDPQFLISFYEKMQSDKGSIPDRFSAQQFSDYHSELNMSSLELGDSALYFCASSPRTFPGGYTFGSGTRLTVV.